Below, one TCR beta chain is given with its context. The source of the sample is a study of blood T cell repertoires in COVID-19. Study-level information: Samples came from the United States, Italy and Spain, spanning acute and convalescent COVID-19. T cells, B-cell-depleted T cells, or PBMCs supplied cDNA or gDNA.

The germline gives CDR1 SGHDT, CDR2 YYEEEE. Trimming left V 1 base short and J 2 bases short, with 10 bases between. This CDR3 is 14 amino acids long. Method: immunoSEQ multiplex PCR; TCRdb's copy keeps in-frame clones and lacks some. The table includes fewer than 90,000 clones, roughly nine tenths detected once. Input material: peripheral blood. The receptor was derived from a man older than 75 in a cohort sampled during active COVID-19. This chain links TRBV5-6 with TRBJ2-7; D not resolved. The CDR3 bases are TGTGCCAGCAGCTTGACCTCAGCGACCTACGAGCAGTACGTC. Amino acids: CASSLTSATYEQYV.